This T cell receptor beta chain was documented in a study of blood T cell repertoires in COVID-19. This clone was counted a few times. Method: immunoSEQ multiplex PCR; TCRdb's copy keeps in-frame clones and lacks some. The data hold 85,000 to 120,000 clones, with roughly nine tenths observed a single time. The CDR3 length is 13 residues. The V gene end was trimmed by 10 bases and the J gene end by 5 bases; junction bases not matched to a gene: 8. From germline, CDR1 is ENHRY and CDR2 SYGVKD. The source material was peripheral blood. The sequence came from a woman aged 45-65 years with COVID-19, enrolled during active disease. The V gene is TRBV10-3, the J gene TRBJ1-2; 9 bases are a match to TRBD1. CDR3 region: CATKGQGSYGYTF. In nucleotides, the CDR3 is TGTGCCACAAAGGGACAGGGCTCATATGGCTACACCTTC.